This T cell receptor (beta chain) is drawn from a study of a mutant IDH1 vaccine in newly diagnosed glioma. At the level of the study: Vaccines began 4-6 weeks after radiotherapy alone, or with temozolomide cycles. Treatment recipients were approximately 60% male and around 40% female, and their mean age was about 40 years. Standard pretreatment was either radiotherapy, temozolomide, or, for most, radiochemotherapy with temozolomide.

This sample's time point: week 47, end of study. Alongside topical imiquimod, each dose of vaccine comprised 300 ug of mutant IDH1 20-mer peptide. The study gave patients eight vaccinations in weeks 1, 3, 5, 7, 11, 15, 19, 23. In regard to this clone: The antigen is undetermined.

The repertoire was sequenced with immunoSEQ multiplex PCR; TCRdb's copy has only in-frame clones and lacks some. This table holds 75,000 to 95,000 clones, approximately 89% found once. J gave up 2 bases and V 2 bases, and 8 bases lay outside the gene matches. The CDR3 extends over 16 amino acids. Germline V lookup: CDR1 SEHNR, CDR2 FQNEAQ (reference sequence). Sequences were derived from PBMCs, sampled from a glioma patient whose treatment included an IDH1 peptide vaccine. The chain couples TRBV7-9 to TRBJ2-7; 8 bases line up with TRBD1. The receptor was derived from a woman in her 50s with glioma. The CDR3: CASSLTGQGPTYEQYF. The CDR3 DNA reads TGTGCCAGCAGCTTAACAGGACAGGGCCCCACCTACGAGCAGTACTTC.